Sequencing of this T cell receptor (beta chain) was carried out in a study of radiotherapy plus CTLA-4 blockade in lung cancer. Study summary: Overall, roughly 17% of patients showed an objective response, while 25% to 40% attained disease control.

Profiling relied on immunoSEQ multiplex PCR, and the TCRdb table lists in-frame clones only, not all of them. The sample holds around 38,000 clones, 70% to 90% seen once. The sequence derives from a human donor with non-small cell lung cancer whose response to radiotherapy plus ipilimumab could not be evaluated. The sequencing used peripheral blood, collected from a patient treated with radiotherapy plus ipilimumab.

This chain's CDR3 is CASSDWAYERKNEQFF. In nucleotides, the CDR3 is TGTGCCAGCAGTGATTGGGCCTACGAAAGGAAAAATGAGCAGTTCTTC. V is TRBV6-1 and J is TRBJ2-1, with D unresolved. The germline V and J ends were trimmed by 3 bases and 7 bases, with 19 bases remaining between them. The CDR3 consists of 16 residues. CDR1 and CDR2 (germline): MNHNS, SASEGT.